This TCR beta chain emerged from a study of T-cell reconstitution after alpha-beta-depleted transplantation in children. CDR3 size: 14 residues. V was clipped by 7 bases and J by 1 base, with 13 bases between them. CDR1 is MGHDK and CDR2 is SYGVNS in the germline V gene. A library of TCRbeta sequences, prepared with unique molecular identifiers, was generated. TCRdb reanalysed the PCR reads using MiXCR and keeps one entry per CDR3 protein. The sample has 250,000 to 300,000 distinct CDR3 sequences; 6% to 10% are singletons. There are a few counts of this clonotype. Its antigen is not identified. Study observations and caveats: Two months or so post-transplant, alpha-beta T cells reportedly derived from several hundred expanded graft clones. T cells produced anew were the main source of T-cell counts and diversity one year after transplant.

The V gene is TRBV25-1, the J gene TRBJ1-1; weak D call: TRBD1 (6 bases). This material consisted of peripheral blood, taken 360 days after TCRalphabeta/CD19-depleted stem cell transplant. This clonotype was obtained from a female patient between 2 and 15 years old who had a stem cell transplant for Fanconi anemia, so the T cells may come from the graft donor. DNA of the CDR3: TGTGCCAGCAAATGGTTGGGACAGAACACTGAAGCTTTCTTT. This translates into CASKWLGQNTEAFF.